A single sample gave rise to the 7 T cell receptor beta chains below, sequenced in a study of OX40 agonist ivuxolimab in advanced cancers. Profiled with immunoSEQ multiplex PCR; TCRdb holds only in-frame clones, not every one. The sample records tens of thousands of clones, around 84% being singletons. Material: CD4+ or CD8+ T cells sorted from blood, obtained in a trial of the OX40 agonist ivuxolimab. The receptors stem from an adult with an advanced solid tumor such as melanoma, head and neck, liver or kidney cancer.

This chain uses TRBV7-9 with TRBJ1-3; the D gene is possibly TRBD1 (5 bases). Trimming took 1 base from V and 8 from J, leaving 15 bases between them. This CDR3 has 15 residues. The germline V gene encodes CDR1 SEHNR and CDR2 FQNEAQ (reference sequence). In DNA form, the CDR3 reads TGTGCCAGCAGCTTAGAGGGGTATCAATCGGACACCATATATTTT. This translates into CASSLEGYQSDTIYF.

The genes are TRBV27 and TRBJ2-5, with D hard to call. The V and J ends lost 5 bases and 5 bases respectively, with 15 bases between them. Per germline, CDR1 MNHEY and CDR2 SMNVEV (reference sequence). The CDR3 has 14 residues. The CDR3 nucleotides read TGTGCCAGCAGTACCGCAATGGCCGGGGAGACCCAGTACTTC. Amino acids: CASSTAMAGETQYF.

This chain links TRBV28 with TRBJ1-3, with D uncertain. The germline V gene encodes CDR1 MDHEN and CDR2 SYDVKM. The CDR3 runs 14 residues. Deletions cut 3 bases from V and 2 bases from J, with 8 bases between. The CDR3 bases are TGTGCCAGCAGTTTTAGGGCGACTGGAAACACCATATATTTT. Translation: CASSFRATGNTIYF.

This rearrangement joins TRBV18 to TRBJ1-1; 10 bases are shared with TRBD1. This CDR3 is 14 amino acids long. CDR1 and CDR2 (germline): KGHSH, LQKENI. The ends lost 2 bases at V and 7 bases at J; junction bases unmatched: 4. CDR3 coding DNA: TGTGCCAGCTCACCAGGGACAGGGGCTATTGAAGCTTTCTTT. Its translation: CASSPGTGAIEAFF.

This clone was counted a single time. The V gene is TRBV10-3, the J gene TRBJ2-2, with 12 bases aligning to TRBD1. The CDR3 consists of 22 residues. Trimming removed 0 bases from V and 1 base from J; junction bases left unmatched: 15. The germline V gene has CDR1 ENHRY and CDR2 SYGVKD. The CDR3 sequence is CAISESWVRRDRGQMNTGELFF. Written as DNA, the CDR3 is TGTGCCATCAGTGAGTCTTGGGTGAGAAGGGACAGGGGGCAAATGAACACCGGGGAGCTGTTTTTT.

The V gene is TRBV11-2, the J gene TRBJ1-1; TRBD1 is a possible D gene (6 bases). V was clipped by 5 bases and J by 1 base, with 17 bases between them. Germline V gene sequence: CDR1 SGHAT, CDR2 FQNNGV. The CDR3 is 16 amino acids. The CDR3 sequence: CASSRAPGTPNTEAFF. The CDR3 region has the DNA TGTGCCAGCAGCCGAGCTCCCGGGACACCGAACACTGAAGCTTTCTTT.

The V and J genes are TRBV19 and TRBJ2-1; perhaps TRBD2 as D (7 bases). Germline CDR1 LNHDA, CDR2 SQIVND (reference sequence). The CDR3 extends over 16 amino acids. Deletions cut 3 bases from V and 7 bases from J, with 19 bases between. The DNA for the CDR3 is TGTGCCAGTAGTATTTCAGGGAGGGGGTCGCGGAATGAGCAGTTCTTC. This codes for CASSISGRGSRNEQFF.